The 15 T cell receptor beta chains below come from one sample, sequenced in a study of regulatory T cells in long-lasting Graves disease. This sample's time point: newly diagnosed GD, antithyroid drugs for less than 3 months. TCR sequences were obtained from RNA taken from PBMCs. iRepertoire HTBI primers and Arm-PCR of CDR3 regions built TCR beta libraries. One entry per CDR3 protein results from TCRdb running MiXCR on the multiplex PCR reads. The sample consists of around 480,000 distinct CDR3 sequences, roughly 17% of them appearing once. The same specimen was also included in a second study, on T cells in Graves' hyperthyroidism and ophthalmopathy.

Sequencing used peripheral blood mononuclear cells (PBMCs), obtained at new diagnosis, from a patient treated with antithyroid drugs. These receptors originate from a man aged 35-49 years with Graves disease.

This clonotype appeared many times. The rearrangement joins TRBV11-2 to TRBJ2-1; 7 bases agree with TRBD2. V shed 1 base, J shed 8 bases, and the junction held 5 bases outside the gene matches. This CDR3 comprises 14 residues. Germline values: CDR1 SGHAT, CDR2 FQNNGV. In DNA, the CDR3 is TGTGCCAGCAGCTTAGCCCGCGGGGGATATGAGCAGTTCTTC. Its translation is CASSLARGGYEQFF.

The J gene is TRBJ1-2, the V gene TRBV5-1; D gene uncertain. Deletions cut 3 bases from V and 2 bases from J, with 11 bases between. The CDR3 totals 14 residues. The germline gives CDR1 SGHRS, CDR2 YFSETQ. The chain's CDR3 is CASSSSSQNYGYTF. CDR3 sequence (DNA): TGCGCCAGCAGCTCATCGTCCCAGAACTATGGCTACACCTTC.

This clonotype has at least ten counts. The chain couples TRBV20-1 to TRBJ2-1, with 9 bases identical to TRBD2. The germline gives CDR1 DFQATT, CDR2 SNEGSKA (reference sequence). This CDR3 is built from 14 residues. V lost 4 bases and J lost 6; bases outside the gene matches: 7. DNA for the CDR3: TGCAGTGCTACAGATCTAGCGGGATTCAATGAGCAGTTCTTC. Translation: CSATDLAGFNEQFF.

As DNA, the CDR3 is TGTGCCAGCAGTCCCCCCAGATCTAGCGGGGAGCTGTTTTTT. Translating it yields CASSPPRSSGELFF. The J gene is TRBJ2-2, the V gene TRBV6-2 or TRBV6-3; D is undetermined. This CDR3 region has 14 residues. The germline V and J ends were trimmed by 5 bases and 7 bases, with 14 bases remaining between them. Per the germline V gene, CDR1 is MNHEY and CDR2 is SVGEGT.

The V call is TRBV2, the J call TRBJ2-2; D may match TRBD1 or TRBD2 (5 bases each). V lost 3 bases to trimming and J lost 3 bases, with 14 bases between them. Germline V gene lookup returns CDR1 SNHLY and CDR2 FYNNEI. This CDR3 has 16 amino acids. CDR3 protein: CASSDVGDQDTGELFF. Here the CDR3 DNA reads TGTGCCAGCAGTGATGTGGGGGATCAGGACACCGGGGAGCTGTTTTTT.

The J gene is TRBJ1-2, the V gene TRBV6-1; 7 bases fit TRBD1. The length of the CDR3 is 14 residues. CDR1 is MNHNS and CDR2 is SASEGT in the germline V gene. V shed 8 bases and J 8 bases; nucleotides not matched to a gene: 14. The CDR3 DNA is TGTGCCAGCGAATACCCCACAGGGGCGCAGGGCTACACCTTC. Translating gives CASEYPTGAQGYTF.

This clonotype was picked up many times. This chain links TRBV12-3 or TRBV12-4 with TRBJ1-2, with D uncertain. V was pared by 6 bases and J by 0 bases, with 8 bases between. This CDR3 region has 13 residues. The CDR3 DNA reads TGTGCCAGCAGCCAGACAACTAACTATGGCTACACCTTC. Protein product: CASSQTTNYGYTF.

This clonotype was detected only a few times. The chain carries TRBV5-4 and TRBJ2-1; TRBD2 agrees at 10 bases. Looked up from germline, CDR1 is SGHNT and CDR2 is YYREEE (reference sequence). V gave up 4 bases and J gave up 2 bases; unmatched junction bases: 9. CDR3 size: 17 residues. CDR3 DNA sequence: TGTGCCAGCAGCACCGCAGCGGGAGGGCCGCCCTACAATGAGCAGTTCTTC. This codes for CASSTAAGGPPYNEQFF. The full variable domain, in which reference TRBV5-4 and TRBJ2-1 provide the parts outside the CDR3, is ETGVTQSPTHLIKTRGQQVTLRCSSQSGHNTVSWYQQALGQGPQFIFQYYREEENGRGNFPPRFSGLQFPNYSSELNVNALELDDSALYLCASSTAAGGPPYNEQFFGPGTRLTVL.

At least ten counts were recorded for this clonotype. The J gene is TRBJ1-2, the V gene TRBV7-2, with D unresolved. The CDR3 totals 14 residues. The ends were cut back, 3 bases at V and 0 bases at J, with 8 bases in the middle. The V gene's germline CDR1 is SGHTA and CDR2 FQGNSA. The CDR3, as DNA: TGTGCCAGCAGCTTCGAGACTGCTAACTATGGCTACACCTTC. Its protein product is CASSFETANYGYTF.

A few counts support this clonotype. V is TRBV27 and J is TRBJ2-7; 8 bases map to TRBD2. J was trimmed by 3 bases and V by 7 bases; bases with no gene match: 11. The germline CDR1 and CDR2 sequences are MNHEY and SMNVEV (reference sequence). This CDR3 comprises 15 residues. Written as DNA, the CDR3 is TGTGCCAGCATGGGACTAGGAACTATGAGCTACGAGCAGTACTTC. Amino acid sequence: CASMGLGTMSYEQYF.

This clonotype was recorded many times. This sequence joins TRBV27 and TRBJ2-3; either TRBD1 or TRBD2 may supply D (5 bases each). The assigned J gene may be wrong: the sequence end matches TRBJ2-7 better. The germline gives CDR1 MNHEY, CDR2 SMNVEV (reference sequence). This CDR3 is built from 16 residues. The chain's CDR3 is CASSFNRGVEVYEQYF. CDR3 DNA: TGTGCCAGCAGTTTTAACCGAGGGGTCGAGGTCTACGAGCAGTACTTC.

This clonotype was seen more than once but under ten times. The chain is built from TRBV6-1 and TRBJ1-3, with D hard to call. This CDR3 has 15 residues. V dropped 6 bases and J dropped 1 base, with 13 bases sitting between them. Per germline, CDR1 MNHNS and CDR2 SASEGT. The CDR3 here is CASSRGRESGNTIYF. In nucleotides, the CDR3 is TGTGCCAGCAGCCGAGGACGGGAATCTGGAAACACCATATATTTT.

This clonotype was detected ten times or more. CDR3 sequence reads: CASRDRDTEAFF. The CDR3 DNA reads TGTGCCAGCAGGGACAGGGACACTGAAGCTTTCTTT. The chain is built from TRBV2 and TRBJ1-1, with 8 bases identical to TRBD1. The germline V gene has CDR1 SNHLY and CDR2 FYNNEI. Trimming cost V 6 bases and J 3 bases; bases outside gene matches: 0. The CDR3 covers 12 residues.

This clonotype appeared many times. The chain links TRBV5-1 to TRBJ2-7; no firm D call. CDR1 is SGHRS, CDR2 YFSETQ, per germline. CDR3 length: 15 amino acids. Trimming shortened V by 2 bases and J by 3 bases, and 15 bases separated the two germline ends. CDR3 coding DNA: TGCGCCAGCAGCTTTGGGTTCGGGCTCAACTACGAGCAGTACTTC. Residues: CASSFGFGLNYEQYF.

In its sample, this clonotype was seen many times. The V gene is TRBV7-9, the J gene TRBJ2-7; 10 positions agree with TRBD2. This CDR3 contains 14 residues. CDR1 and CDR2 (germline): SEHNR, FQNEAQ (reference sequence). V was pared by 2 bases and J by 5 bases, with 3 bases of the junction left unmatched. The CDR3 region is CASSLRGLADEQYF. DNA for the CDR3: TGTGCCAGCAGCTTAAGAGGACTAGCGGACGAGCAGTACTTC. Full variable domain (missing parts from reference TRBV7-9 and TRBJ2-7): DTGVSQNPRHKITKRGQNVTFRCDPISEHNRLYWYRQTLGQGPEFLTYFQNEAQLEKSRLLSDRFSAERPKGSFSTLEIQRTEQGDSAMYLCASSLRGLADEQYFGPGTRLTVT.